This TCR beta chain was sequenced for a study of blood T cell repertoires in COVID-19. Study overall: Spain, Italy and the United States supplied samples that represented acute and convalescent COVID-19. PBMCs, B-cell-depleted T cells, or T cells were the source of the cDNA or gDNA that made up the material.

Original processing methods: Researchers report that nucleated cell counts were estimated from reference gene primer amplification. Method: immunoSEQ multiplex PCR; TCRdb's copy keeps in-frame clones and lacks some. The DNA gave D and trimming, while V, J and clone size come from that table. This sample has fewer than 85,000 clones, with roughly 80% found just once. V lost 3 bases to trimming and J lost 1 base, with 8 bases between them. Germline CDR1 SEHNR, CDR2 FQNEAQ (reference sequence). The CDR3 has 14 amino acids. This TCR was recovered from an elderly woman with active or convalescent COVID-19. The specimen sequenced was peripheral blood. The chain couples TRBV7-9 to TRBJ2-3; tentative D call: TRBD2 (6 bases). The CDR3 nucleotides read TGTGCCAGCAGCTTGCCTAGCGGCACAGATACGCAGTATTTT. Residues: CASSLPSGTDTQYF.